This T cell receptor (beta chain) was sequenced during a study of T cell therapy after organ transplantation. Measured with immunoSEQ multiplex PCR; TCRdb has only the in-frame clones, and not every one. Seen here are 50,000 or so clones, 94% observed once, and the top ten hold around 3%. The germline V gene has CDR1 LGHNT and CDR2 FRNRAP. The ends lost 1 base at V and 0 bases at J; junction bases unmatched: 6. The CDR3 extends over 17 amino acids. With regard to this clone: Its target is unknown.

The origin of this receptor is a human patient who had received a solid organ transplant and had CMV disease. The chain employs TRBV12-5 and TRBJ2-3, with 8 bases that match TRBD1. This material consisted of CD8+ T cells from blood, taken before autologous CMV-specific T cell therapy. CDR3 sequence: CASGLARDRSSTDTQYF. The CDR3 DNA follows: TGTGCTAGTGGTTTGGCCCGGGACAGGTCTAGCACAGATACGCAGTATTTT. The whole variable domain, filled in from reference TRBV12-5 and TRBJ2-3, reads DARVTQTPRHKVTEMGQEVTMRCQPILGHNTVFWYRQTMMQGLELLAYFRNRAPLDDSGMPKDRFSAEMPDATLATLKIQPSEPRDSAVYFCASGLARDRSSTDTQYFGPGTRLTVL.